These T cell receptor beta chains were read from a single sample in a study of OX40 agonist ivuxolimab in advanced cancers. The repertoire was sequenced with immunoSEQ multiplex PCR; TCRdb's copy has only in-frame clones and lacks some. This sample has approximately 120,000 clones; around 92% occur once, and the top ten carry approximately 0.81%. Here the sequenced sample was CD4+ or CD8+ T cells sorted from blood, taken in a trial of the OX40 agonist ivuxolimab. All receptors come from an adult with an advanced solid tumor such as melanoma, head and neck, liver or kidney cancer. CDR3s leave out the opening cysteine and the closing phenylalanine or tryptophan.

v_call: TRBV5-1; j_call: TRBJ2-1; cdr3_aa: ASSLETSGSVEQF
v_call: TRBV6-5; j_call: TRBJ2-1; cdr3_aa: ASSPGTNEQF
v_call: TRBV18; j_call: TRBJ2-1; cdr3_aa: ASSPPSGEGNEQF
v_call: TRBV4-1; j_call: TRBJ2-2; cdr3_aa: ASSQVGQGTGELF
v_call: TRBV19; j_call: TRBJ1-4; cdr3_aa: ASNRDRLSKLF
v_call: TRBV19; j_call: TRBJ2-3; cdr3_aa: ASSINGLKGGMDTQY
v_call: TRBV18; j_call: TRBJ2-7; cdr3_aa: ASSPPGRTRSYEQY
v_call: TRBV28; j_call: TRBJ2-1; cdr3_aa: AILTGNLYNEQF
v_call: TRBV5-4; j_call: TRBJ1-1; cdr3_aa: ASREGNRGPGAEAF
v_call: TRBV5-5; j_call: TRBJ2-5; cdr3_aa: ASSLAGAAQY
v_call: TRBV9; j_call: TRBJ2-5; cdr3_aa: ASSPLADQETQY
v_call: TRBV2; j_call: TRBJ2-1; cdr3_aa: ASSEVQGQSNEQF
v_call: TRBV25-1; j_call: TRBJ2-7; cdr3_aa: ATLELGEQY
v_call: TRBV9; j_call: TRBJ2-3; cdr3_aa: ASSVAWPDTQY
v_call: TRBV12-5; j_call: TRBJ1-4; cdr3_aa: ASGLSTGGPNEKLF
v_call: TRBV19; j_call: TRBJ2-3; cdr3_aa: ASNFFPPRGTGVTQY
v_call: TRBV5-4; j_call: TRBJ2-6; cdr3_aa: ASSPPTLAGGPGANVLT
v_call: TRBV14; j_call: TRBJ1-5; cdr3_aa: ASSQQHNQPQH
v_call: TRBV19; j_call: TRBJ1-3; cdr3_aa: ASSIYGQGRVGNTIY
v_call: TRBV28; j_call: TRBJ1-2; cdr3_aa: ASSPPVRGYT
v_call: TRBV5-1; j_call: TRBJ2-3; cdr3_aa: ASSPPGGTDTQY
v_call: TRBV14; j_call: TRBJ2-2; cdr3_aa: ASSQGGTGTSRHTGELF
v_call: TRBV19; j_call: TRBJ2-2; cdr3_aa: ASSIRESNTGELF
v_call: TRBV7-8; j_call: TRBJ1-5; cdr3_aa: ASSLDREVYQPQH
v_call: TRBV7-9; j_call: TRBJ1-2; cdr3_aa: ASSLGQGGLTYGYT
v_call: TRBV5-1; j_call: TRBJ2-1; cdr3_aa: ASSLGTGSSYNEQF
v_call: TRBV6-1; j_call: TRBJ2-7; cdr3_aa: ASSVGTAYEQY
v_call: TRBV9; j_call: TRBJ2-2; cdr3_aa: ASSGVKTSESELF
v_call: TRBV18; j_call: TRBJ1-2; cdr3_aa: ASSYGQELYGYT
v_call: TRBV27; j_call: TRBJ2-5; cdr3_aa: ASSPPPGETQY
v_call: TRBV7-2; j_call: TRBJ2-3; cdr3_aa: ASSFSGRAAVTDTQY
v_call: TRBV5-6; j_call: TRBJ2-5; cdr3_aa: ASSSEPGGGETQY
v_call: TRBV2; j_call: TRBJ1-2; cdr3_aa: ASMADYGYT
v_call: TRBV23-1; j_call: TRBJ1-5; cdr3_aa: ASSSPIYSRNQPQH
v_call: TRBV7-2; j_call: TRBJ2-3; cdr3_aa: ASSRTGATDTQY
v_call: TRBV19; j_call: TRBJ2-2; cdr3_aa: ASSPGGYGTGELF
v_call: TRBV10-3; j_call: TRBJ2-5; cdr3_aa: AISAPLPGTSGQETQY
v_call: TRBV11-2; j_call: TRBJ2-1; cdr3_aa: ASSRGETGGYNEQF
v_call: TRBV7-8; j_call: TRBJ2-7; cdr3_aa: ASSLGGVHSYEQY
v_call: TRBV7-9; j_call: NA; cdr3_aa: ASSLSENEQY